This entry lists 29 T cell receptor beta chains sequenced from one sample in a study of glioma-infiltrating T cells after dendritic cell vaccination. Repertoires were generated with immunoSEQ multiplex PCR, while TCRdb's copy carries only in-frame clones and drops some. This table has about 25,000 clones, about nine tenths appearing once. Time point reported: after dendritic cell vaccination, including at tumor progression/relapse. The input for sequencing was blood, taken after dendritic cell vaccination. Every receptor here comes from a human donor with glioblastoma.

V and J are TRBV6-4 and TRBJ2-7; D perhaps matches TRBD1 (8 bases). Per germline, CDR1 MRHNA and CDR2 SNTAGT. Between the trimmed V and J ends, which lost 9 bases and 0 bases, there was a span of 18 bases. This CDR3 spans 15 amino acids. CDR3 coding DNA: TGTGCCAGAAACAGGGGGGGGTCCGGCTCCTACGAGCAGTACTTC. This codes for CARNRGGSGSYEQYF.

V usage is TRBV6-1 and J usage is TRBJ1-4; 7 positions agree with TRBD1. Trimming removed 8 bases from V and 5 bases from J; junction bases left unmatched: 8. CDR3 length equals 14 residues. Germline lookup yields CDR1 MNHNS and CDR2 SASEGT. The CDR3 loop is CASQLRDSNEKLFF. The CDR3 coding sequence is TGTGCCAGCCAACTCCGGGACAGCAATGAAAAACTGTTTTTT.

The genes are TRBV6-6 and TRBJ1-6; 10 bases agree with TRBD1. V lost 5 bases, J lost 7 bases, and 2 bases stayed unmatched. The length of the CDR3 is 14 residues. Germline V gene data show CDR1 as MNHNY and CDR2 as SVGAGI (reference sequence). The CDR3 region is CASSPGQGNSPLHF. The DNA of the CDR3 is TGTGCCAGCAGTCCGGGACAGGGGAATTCACCCCTCCACTTT.

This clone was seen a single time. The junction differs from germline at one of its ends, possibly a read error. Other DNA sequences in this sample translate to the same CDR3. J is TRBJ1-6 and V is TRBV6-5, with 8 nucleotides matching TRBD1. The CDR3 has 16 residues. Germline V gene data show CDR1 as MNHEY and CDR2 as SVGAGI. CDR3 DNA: TGTGCCAGCAGTTACCCCGGACAGGGAAAGGATTCCCCCCTCCACTTT. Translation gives CASSYPGQGKDSPLHF.

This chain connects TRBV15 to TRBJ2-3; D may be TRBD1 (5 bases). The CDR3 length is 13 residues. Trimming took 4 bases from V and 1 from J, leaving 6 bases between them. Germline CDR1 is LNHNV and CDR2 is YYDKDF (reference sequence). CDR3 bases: TGTGCCACCAGCAAACAGGGCACAGATACGCAGTATTTT. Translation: CATSKQGTDTQYF.

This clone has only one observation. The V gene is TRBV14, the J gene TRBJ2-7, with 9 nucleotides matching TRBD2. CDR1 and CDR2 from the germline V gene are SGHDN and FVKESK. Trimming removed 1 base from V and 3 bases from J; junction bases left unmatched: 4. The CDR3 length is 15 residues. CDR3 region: CASSQGTSDYYEQYF. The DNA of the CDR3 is TGTGCCAGCAGCCAAGGGACTAGCGATTACTACGAGCAGTACTTC.

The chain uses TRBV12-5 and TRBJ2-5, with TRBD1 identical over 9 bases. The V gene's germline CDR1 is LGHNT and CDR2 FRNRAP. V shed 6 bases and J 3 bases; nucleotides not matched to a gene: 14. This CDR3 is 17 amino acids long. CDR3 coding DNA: TGTGCTAGTGGGGACCCCGGTGGGCGGACAGGGGAAGAGACCCAGTACTTC. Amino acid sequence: CASGDPGGRTGEETQYF.

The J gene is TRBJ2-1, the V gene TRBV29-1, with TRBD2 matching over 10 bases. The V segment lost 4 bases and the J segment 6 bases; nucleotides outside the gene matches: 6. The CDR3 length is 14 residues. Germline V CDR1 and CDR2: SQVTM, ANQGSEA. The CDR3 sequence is CSVGASGGFNEQFF. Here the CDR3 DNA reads TGCAGCGTTGGGGCTAGCGGGGGATTCAATGAGCAGTTCTTC.

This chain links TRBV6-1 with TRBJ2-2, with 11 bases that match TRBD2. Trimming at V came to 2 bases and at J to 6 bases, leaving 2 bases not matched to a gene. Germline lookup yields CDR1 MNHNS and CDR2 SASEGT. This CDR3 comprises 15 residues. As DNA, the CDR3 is TGTGCCAGCAGTGAACTAGCGGGGGGCCCCGGGGAGCTGTTTTTT. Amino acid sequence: CASSELAGGPGELFF.

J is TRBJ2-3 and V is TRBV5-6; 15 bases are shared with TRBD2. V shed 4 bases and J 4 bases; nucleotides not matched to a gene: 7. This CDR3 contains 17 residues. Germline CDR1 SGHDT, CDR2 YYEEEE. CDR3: CASSLRTSGGAADTQYF. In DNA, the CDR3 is TGTGCCAGCAGCCTCAGGACTAGCGGGGGGGCGGCAGATACGCAGTATTTT. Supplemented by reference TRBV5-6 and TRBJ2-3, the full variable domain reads DAGVTQSPTHLIKTRGQQVTLRCSPKSGHDTVSWYQQALGQGPQFIFQYYEEEERQRGNFPDRFSGHQFPNYSSELNVNALLLGDSALYLCASSLRTSGGAADTQYFGPGTRLTVL.

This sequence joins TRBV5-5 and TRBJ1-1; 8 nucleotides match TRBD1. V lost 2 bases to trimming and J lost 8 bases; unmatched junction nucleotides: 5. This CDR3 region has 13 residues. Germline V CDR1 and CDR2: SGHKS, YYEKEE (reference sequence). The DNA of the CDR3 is TGTGCCAGCAGCTTTTGGGGACAGGAGGAAGCTTTCTTT. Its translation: CASSFWGQEEAFF.

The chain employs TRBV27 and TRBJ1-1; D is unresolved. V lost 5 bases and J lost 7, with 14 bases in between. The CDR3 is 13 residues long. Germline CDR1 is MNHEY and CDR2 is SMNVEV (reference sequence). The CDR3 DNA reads TGTGCCAGCAGTCACGGAGGACCCAATGAAGCTTTCTTT. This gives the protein CASSHGGPNEAFF.

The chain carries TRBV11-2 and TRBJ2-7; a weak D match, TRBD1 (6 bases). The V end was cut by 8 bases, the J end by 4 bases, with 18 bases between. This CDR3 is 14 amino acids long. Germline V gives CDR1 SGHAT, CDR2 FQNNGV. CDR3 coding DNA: TGTGCCAGCTCTTCTCTAGGCAGGGGTTACGAGCAGTACTTC. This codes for CASSSLGRGYEQYF.

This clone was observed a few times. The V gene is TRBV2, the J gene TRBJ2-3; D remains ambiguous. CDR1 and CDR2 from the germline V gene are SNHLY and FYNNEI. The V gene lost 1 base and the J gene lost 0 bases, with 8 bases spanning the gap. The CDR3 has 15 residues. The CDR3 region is CASSEDRTSTDTQYF. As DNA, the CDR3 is TGTGCCAGCAGTGAAGACAGAACTAGCACAGATACGCAGTATTTT.

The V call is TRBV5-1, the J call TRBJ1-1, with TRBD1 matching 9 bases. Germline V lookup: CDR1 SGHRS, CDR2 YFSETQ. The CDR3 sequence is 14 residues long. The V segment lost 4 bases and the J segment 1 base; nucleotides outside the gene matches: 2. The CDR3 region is CASSQDRGNTEAFF. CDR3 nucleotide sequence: TGCGCCAGCAGCCAGGACAGGGGGAACACTGAAGCTTTCTTT.

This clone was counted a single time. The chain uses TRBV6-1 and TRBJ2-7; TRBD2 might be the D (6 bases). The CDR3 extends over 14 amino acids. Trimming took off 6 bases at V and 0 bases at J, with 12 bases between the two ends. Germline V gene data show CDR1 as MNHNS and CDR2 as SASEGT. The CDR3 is CASRRDLSSYEQYF. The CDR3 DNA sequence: TGTGCCAGCAGGAGGGACTTGAGCTCCTACGAGCAGTACTTC.

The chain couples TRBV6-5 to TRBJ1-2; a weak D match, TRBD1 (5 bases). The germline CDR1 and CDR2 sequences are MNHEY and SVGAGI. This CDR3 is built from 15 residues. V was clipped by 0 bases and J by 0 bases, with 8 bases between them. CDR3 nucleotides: TGTGCCAGCAGTTACTCGGAGGGGACTAACTATGGCTACACCTTC. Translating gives CASSYSEGTNYGYTF.

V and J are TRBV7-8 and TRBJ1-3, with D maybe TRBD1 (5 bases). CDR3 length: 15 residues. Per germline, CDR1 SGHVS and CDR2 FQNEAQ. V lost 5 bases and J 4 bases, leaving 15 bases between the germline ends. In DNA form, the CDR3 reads TGTGCCAGCAGCCCCCCGGTGGGGGGAGGAAACACCATATATTTT. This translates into CASSPPVGGGNTIYF. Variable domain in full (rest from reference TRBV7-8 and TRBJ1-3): GAGVSQSPRYKVAKRGQDVALRCDPISGHVSLFWYQQALGQGPEFLTYFQNEAQLDKSGLPSDRFFAERPEGSVSTLKIQRTQQEDSAVYLCASSPPVGGGNTIYFGEGSWLTVV.

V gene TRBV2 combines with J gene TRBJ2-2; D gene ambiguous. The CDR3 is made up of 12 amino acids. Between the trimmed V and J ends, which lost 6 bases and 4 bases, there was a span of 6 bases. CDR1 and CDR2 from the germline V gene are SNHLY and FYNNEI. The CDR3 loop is CASRGITGELFF. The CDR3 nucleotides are TGTGCCAGCAGGGGCATCACCGGGGAGCTGTTTTTT.

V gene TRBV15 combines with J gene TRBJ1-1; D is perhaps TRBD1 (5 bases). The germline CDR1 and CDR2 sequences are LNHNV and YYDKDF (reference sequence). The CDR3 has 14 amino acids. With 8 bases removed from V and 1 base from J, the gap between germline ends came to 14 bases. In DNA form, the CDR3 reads TGTGCCACCGATCCAGGGCGAGAGAACACTGAAGCTTTCTTT. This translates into CATDPGRENTEAFF.

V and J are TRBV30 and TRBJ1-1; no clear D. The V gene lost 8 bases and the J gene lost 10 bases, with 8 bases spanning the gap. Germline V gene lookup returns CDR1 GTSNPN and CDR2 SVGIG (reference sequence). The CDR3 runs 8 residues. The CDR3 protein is CAPPGAFF. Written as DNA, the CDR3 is TGTGCCCCGCCGGGAGCTTTCTTT.

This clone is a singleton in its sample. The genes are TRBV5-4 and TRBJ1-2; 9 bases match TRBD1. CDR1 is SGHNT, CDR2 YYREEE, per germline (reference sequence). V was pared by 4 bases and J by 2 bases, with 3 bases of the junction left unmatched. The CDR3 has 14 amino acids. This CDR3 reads CASSRDRENYGYTF. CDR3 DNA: TGTGCCAGCAGCCGGGACAGGGAGAACTATGGCTACACCTTC.

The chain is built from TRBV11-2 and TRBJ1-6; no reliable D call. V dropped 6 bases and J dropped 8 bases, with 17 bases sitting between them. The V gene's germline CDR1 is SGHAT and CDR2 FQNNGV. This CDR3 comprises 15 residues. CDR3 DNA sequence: TGTGCCAGCAGAACCCTAACCGGCCGGGATTCACCCCTCCACTTT. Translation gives CASRTLTGRDSPLHF.

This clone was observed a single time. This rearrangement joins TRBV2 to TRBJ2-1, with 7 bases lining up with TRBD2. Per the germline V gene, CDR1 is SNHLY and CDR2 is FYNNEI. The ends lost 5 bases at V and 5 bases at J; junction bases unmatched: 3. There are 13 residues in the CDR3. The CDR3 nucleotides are TGTGCCAGCAGTAGGCTAGCGGACAATGAGCAGTTCTTC. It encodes CASSRLADNEQFF.

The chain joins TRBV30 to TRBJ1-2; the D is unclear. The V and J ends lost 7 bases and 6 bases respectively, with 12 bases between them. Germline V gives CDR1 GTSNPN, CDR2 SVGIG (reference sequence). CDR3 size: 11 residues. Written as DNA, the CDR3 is TGTGCCTCTCCTAAGAGGGATGGCTACACCTTC. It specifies CASPKRDGYTF.

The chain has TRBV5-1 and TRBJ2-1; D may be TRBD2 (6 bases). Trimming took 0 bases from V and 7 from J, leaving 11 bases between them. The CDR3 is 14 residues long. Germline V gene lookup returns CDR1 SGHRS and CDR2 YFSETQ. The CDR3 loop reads CASSLGLVLNEQFF. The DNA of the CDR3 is TGCGCCAGCAGCTTGGGACTAGTTTTGAATGAGCAGTTCTTC.

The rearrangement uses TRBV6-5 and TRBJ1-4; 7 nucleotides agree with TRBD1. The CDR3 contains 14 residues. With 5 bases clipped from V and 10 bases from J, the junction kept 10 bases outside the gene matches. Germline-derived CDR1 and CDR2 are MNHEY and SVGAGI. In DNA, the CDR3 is TGTGCCAGCAGTGGGGGACAGAGTTCTCCAAAACTGTTTTTT. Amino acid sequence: CASSGGQSSPKLFF.

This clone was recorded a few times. CDR3 sequence reads: CATSRTGTYEQYF. The CDR3 bases are TGTGCCACCTCTCGGACAGGGACCTACGAGCAGTACTTC. The chain has TRBV6-1 and TRBJ2-7, with TRBD1 matching over 8 bases. Germline CDR1 is MNHNS and CDR2 is SASEGT. The CDR3 has 13 residues. Unmatched junction bases numbered 7, after V lost 10 bases and J lost 2 bases.

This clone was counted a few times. In DNA, the CDR3 is TGTGCCTGTCAAACGGGGGAAGAGACCCAGTACTTC. Translated: CACQTGEETQYF. The chain links TRBV6-5 to TRBJ2-5; TRBD2 is a possible D gene (6 bases). The CDR3 length is 12 residues. Germline lookup yields CDR1 MNHEY and CDR2 SVGAGI. V was shortened by 11 bases and J by 3 bases, with 13 bases between the two germline ends.